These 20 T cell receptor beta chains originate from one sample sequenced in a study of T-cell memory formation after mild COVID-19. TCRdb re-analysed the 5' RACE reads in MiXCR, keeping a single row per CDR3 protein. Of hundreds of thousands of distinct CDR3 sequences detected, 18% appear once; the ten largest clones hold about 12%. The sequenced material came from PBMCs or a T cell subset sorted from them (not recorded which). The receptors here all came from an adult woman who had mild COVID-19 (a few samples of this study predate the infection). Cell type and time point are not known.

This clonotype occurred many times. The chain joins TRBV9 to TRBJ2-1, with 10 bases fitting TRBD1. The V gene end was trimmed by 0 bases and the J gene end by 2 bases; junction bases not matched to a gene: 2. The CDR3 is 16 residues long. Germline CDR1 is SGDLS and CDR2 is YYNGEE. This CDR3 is CASSVGGQGAYNEQFF. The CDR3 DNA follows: TGTGCCAGCAGCGTAGGAGGACAGGGGGCCTACAATGAGCAGTTCTTC.

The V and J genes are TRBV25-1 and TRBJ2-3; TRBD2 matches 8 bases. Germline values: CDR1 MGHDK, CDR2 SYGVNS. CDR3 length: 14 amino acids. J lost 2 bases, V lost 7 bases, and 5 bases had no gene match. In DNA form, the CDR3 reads TGTGCCAGCACCCTAGCGGGTGTCACAGATACGCAGTATTTT. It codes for CASTLAGVTDTQYF. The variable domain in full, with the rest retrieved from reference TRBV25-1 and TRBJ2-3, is EADIYQTPRYLVIGTGKKITLECSQTMGHDKMYWYQQDPGMELHLIHYSYGVNSTEKGDLSSESTVSRIRTEHFPLTLESARPSHTSQYLCASTLAGVTDTQYFGPGTRLTVL.

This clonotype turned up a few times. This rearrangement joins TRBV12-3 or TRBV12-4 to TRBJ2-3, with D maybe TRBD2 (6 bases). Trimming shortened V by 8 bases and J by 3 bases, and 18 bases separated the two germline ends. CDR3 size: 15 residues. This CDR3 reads CASVLFGGTTDTQYF. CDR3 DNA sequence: TGTGCCAGCGTCCTTTTTGGAGGGACTACAGATACGCAGTATTTT.

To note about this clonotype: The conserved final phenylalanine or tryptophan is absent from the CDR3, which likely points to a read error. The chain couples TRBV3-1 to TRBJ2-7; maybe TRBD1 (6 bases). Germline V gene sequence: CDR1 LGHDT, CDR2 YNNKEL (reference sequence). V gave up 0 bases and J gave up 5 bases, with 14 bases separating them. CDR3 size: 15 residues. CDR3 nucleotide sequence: TGTGCCAGCAGCCAAGATTCGTCCCACAGGGACGAGCAGTACTTA. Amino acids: CASSQDSSHRDEQYL.

CDR3 sequence reads: CAARDPPREQFF. The CDR3 DNA reads as TGTGCCGCCCGGGACCCCCCCCGAGAGCAGTTCTTC. This chain links TRBV10-3 with TRBJ2-1; D may match TRBD1 or TRBD2 (5 bases each). V lost 11 bases and J 10 bases, leaving 18 bases between the germline ends. In germline, CDR1 is ENHRY, CDR2 SYGVKD. This CDR3 has 12 amino acids.

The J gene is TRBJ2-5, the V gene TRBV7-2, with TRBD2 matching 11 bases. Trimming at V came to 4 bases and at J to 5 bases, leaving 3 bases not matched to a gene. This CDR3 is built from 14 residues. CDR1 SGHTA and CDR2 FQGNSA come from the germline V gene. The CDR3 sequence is CASSSSGRWETQYF. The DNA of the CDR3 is TGTGCCAGCAGCTCTAGCGGGAGGTGGGAGACCCAGTACTTC.

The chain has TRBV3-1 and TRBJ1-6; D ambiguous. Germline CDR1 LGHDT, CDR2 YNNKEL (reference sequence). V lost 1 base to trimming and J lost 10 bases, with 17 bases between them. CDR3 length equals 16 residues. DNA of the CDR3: TGTGCCAGCAGCCAAGCACACGGCAGTTACACCTCACCCCTCCACTTT. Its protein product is CASSQAHGSYTSPLHF. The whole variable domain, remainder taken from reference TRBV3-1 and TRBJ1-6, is DTAVSQTPKYLVTQMGNDKSIKCEQNLGHDTMYWYKQDSKKFLKIMFSYNNKELIINETVPNRFSPKSPDKAHLNLHINSLELGDSAVYFCASSQAHGSYTSPLHFGNGTRLTVT.

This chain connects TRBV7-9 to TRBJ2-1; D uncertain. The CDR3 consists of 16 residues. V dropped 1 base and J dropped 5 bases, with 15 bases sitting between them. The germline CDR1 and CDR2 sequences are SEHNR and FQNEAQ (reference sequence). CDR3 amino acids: CASSLGTHRTNNEQFF. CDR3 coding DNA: TGTGCCAGCAGCTTAGGGACGCACCGAACGAACAATGAGCAGTTCTTC. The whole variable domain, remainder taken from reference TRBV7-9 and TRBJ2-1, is DTGVSQNPRHKITKRGQNVTFRCDPISEHNRLYWYRQTLGQGPEFLTYFQNEAQLEKSRLLSDRFSAERPKGSFSTLEIQRTEQGDSAMYLCASSLGTHRTNNEQFFGPGTRLTVL.

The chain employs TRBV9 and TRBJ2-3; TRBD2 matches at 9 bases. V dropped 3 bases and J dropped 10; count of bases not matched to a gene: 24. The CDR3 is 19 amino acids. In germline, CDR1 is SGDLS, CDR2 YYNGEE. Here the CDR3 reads CASSDSLRGAGGPPKAQYF. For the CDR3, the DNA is TGTGCCAGCAGCGATAGTCTCCGAGGGGCGGGAGGGCCTCCCAAAGCGCAGTATTTT.

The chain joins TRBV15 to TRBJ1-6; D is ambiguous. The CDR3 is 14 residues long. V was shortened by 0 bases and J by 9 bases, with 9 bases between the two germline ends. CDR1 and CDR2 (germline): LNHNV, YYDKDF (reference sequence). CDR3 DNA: TGTGCCACCAGCAGAGATCCTACCAGTTCACCCCTCCACTTT. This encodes CATSRDPTSSPLHF. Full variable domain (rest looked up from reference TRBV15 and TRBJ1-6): DAMVIQNPRYQVTQFGKPVTLSCSQTLNHNVMYWYQQKSSQAPKLLFHYYDKDFNNEADTPDNFQSRRPNTSFCFLDIRSPGLGDTAMYLCATSRDPTSSPLHFGNGTRLTVT.

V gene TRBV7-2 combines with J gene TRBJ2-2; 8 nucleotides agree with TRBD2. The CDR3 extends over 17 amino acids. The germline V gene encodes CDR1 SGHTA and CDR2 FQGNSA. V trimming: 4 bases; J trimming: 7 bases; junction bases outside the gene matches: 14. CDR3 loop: CASSSGTRGSAHGELFF. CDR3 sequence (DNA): TGTGCCAGCAGCTCCGGGACTAGGGGCTCGGCTCACGGGGAGCTGTTTTTT.

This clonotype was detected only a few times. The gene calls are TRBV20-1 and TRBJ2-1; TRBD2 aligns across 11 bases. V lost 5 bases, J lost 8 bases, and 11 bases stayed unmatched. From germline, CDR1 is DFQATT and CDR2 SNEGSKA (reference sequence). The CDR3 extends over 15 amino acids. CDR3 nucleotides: TGCAGTGCTGCGACTAGCGGGACCTGGCCCGATGAGCAGTTCTTC. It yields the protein CSAATSGTWPDEQFF.

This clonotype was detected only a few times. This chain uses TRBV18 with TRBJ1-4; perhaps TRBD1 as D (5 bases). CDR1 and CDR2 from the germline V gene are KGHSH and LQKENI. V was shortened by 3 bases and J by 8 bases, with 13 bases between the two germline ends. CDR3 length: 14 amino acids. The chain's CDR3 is CASSPPGGGEKLFF. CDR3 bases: TGTGCCAGCTCACCCCCGGGGGGTGGCGAAAAACTGTTTTTT.

The CDR3 sequence is CASSSIQGVNTEAFF. Written as DNA, the CDR3 is TGCGCCAGCAGCAGTATACAGGGGGTGAACACTGAAGCTTTCTTT. The chain employs TRBV5-1 and TRBJ1-1, with 8 bases lining up with TRBD1. Looked up from germline, CDR1 is SGHRS and CDR2 is YFSETQ. With 4 bases clipped from V and 0 bases from J, the junction kept 5 bases outside the gene matches. The CDR3 covers 15 residues.

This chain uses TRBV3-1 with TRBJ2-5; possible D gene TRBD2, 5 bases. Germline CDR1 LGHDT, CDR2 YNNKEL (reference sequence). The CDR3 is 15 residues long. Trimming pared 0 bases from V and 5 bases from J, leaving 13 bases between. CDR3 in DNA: TGTGCCAGCAGCCAAGATGGGCTAGCTTATGAGACCCAGTACTTC. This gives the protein CASSQDGLAYETQYF.

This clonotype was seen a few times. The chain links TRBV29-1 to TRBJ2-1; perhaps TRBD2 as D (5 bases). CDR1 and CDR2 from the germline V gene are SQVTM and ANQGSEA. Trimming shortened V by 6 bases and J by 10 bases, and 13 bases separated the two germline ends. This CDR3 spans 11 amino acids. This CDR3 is CSVASRYEQFF. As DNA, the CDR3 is TGCAGCGTGGCTAGCCGGTACGAGCAGTTCTTC.

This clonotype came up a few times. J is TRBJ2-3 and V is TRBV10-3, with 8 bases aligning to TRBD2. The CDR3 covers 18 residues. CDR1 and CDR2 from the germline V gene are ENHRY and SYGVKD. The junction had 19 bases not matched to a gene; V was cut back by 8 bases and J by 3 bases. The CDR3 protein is CAIGLSPLAGRQTDTQYF. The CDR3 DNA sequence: TGTGCCATCGGTCTGAGCCCCCTAGCGGGCCGGCAAACAGATACGCAGTATTTT.

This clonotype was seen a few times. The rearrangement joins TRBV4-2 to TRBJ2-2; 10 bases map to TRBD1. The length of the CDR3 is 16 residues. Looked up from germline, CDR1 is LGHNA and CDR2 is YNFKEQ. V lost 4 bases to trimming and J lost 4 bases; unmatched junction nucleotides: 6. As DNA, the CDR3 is TGTGCCAGCAGCCGAAGACAGGGGGCTTCCACCGGGGAGCTGTTTTTT. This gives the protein CASSRRQGASTGELFF.

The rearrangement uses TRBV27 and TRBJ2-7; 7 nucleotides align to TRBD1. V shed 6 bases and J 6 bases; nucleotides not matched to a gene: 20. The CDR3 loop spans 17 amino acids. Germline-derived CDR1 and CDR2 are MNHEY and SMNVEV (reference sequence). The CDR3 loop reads CASSRYPPGTDRSEQYF. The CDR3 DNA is TGTGCCAGCAGCCGCTATCCTCCTGGGACAGATAGGTCCGAGCAGTACTTC.

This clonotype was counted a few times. Here the CDR3 DNA reads TGCGCCAGCAGCCAAGTACAGGGATTGAACGAGCAGTACTTC. Translation gives CASSQVQGLNEQYF. The chain links TRBV4-1 to TRBJ2-7; maybe TRBD1 (6 bases). Trimming took off 1 base at V and 5 bases at J, with 12 bases between the two ends. Germline V gives CDR1 MGHRA, CDR2 YSYEKL. This CDR3 is built from 14 residues.